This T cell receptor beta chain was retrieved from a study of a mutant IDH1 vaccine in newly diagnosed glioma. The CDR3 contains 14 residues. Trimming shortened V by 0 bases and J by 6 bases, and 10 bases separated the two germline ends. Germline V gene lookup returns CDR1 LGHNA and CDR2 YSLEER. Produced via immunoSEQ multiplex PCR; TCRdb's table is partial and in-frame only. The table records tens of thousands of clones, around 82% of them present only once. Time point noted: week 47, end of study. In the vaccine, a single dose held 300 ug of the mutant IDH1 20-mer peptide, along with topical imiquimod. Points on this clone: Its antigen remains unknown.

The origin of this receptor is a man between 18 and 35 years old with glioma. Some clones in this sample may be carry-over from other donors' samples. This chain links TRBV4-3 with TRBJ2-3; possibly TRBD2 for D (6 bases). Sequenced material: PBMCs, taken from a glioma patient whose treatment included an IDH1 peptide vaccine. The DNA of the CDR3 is TGCGCCAGCAGCCAAGATAAGCGGGTGGATACGCAGTATTTT. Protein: CASSQDKRVDTQYF.